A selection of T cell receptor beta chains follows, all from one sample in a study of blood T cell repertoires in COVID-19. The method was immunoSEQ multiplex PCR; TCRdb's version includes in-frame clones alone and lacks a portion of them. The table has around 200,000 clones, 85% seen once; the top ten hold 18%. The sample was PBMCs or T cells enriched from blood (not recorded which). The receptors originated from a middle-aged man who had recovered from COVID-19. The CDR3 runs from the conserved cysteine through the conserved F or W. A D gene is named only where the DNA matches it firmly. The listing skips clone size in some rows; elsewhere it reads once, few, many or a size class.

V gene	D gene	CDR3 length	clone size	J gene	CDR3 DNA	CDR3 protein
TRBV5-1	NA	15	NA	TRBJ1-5	TGCGCCCGCAGCTTGGGGGGGGTTAGCAATCAGCCCCAGCATTTT	CARSLGGVSNQPQHF
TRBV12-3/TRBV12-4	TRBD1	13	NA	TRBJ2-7	TGTGCCAGCAGGATCGACAGGGGCAACGAGCAGTACTTC	CASRIDRGNEQYF
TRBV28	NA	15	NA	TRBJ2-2	TGTGCCAGCAGTCTCACGAACAGGAACACCGGGGAGCTGTTTTTT	CASSLTNRNTGELFF
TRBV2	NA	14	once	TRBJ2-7	TGTGCCAGCAAGGGGGGGAACGGATTCTACGAGCAGTACTTC	CASKGGNGFYEQYF
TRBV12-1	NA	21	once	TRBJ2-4	TGTGCCAGCAGCTTTGCGCGCTTACTAGCGGGAGGGCCGGTGGCCAAAAACATTCAGTACTTC	CASSFARLLAGGPVAKNIQYF
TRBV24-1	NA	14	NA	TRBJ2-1	TGTGCCACCAGTGATTTATACTCCTACAATGAGCAGTTCTTC	CATSDLYSYNEQFF
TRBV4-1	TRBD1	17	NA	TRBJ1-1	TGCGCCAGCAACCACCCCTCAGGGGGCACCTGGAACACTGAAGCTTTCTTT	CASNHPSGGTWNTEAFF
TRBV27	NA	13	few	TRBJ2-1	TGTGCCAGCAGTTTATCATCAGACAATGAGCAGTTCTTC	CASSLSSDNEQFF
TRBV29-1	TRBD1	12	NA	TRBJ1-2	TGCAGCGTTTGGGGGCAGGGGGATGGCTACACCTTC	CSVWGQGDGYTF
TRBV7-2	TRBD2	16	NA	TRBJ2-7	TGTGCCAGCAGCTTTCAATTAATGCGGGAGAAGGGCGAGCAGTACTTC	CASSFQLMREKGEQYF
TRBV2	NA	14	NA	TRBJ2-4	TGTGCCAGCAGTGATGGCCAAGCCAAAAACATTCAGTACTTC	CASSDGQAKNIQYF
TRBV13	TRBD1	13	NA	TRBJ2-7	TGTGCCAGCAGCCCGGACAGGGGCTACGAGCAGTACTTC	CASSPDRGYEQYF
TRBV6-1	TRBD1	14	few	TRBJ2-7	TGTGCCAGCAGTGAAGGGGACAGCTCCTACGAGCAGTACTTC	CASSEGDSSYEQYF
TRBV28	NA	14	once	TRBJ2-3	TGTGCCAGCAGCTTCAAAGGGGGGGCAGATACGCAGTATTTT	CASSFKGGADTQYF
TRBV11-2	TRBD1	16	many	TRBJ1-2	TGTGCCAGCAGCTTAGGTCACAGGGGGCGAGTCCTGGGCTACACCTTC	CASSLGHRGRVLGYTF
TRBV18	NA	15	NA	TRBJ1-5	TGTGCCAGCTCGCCCAGACAGGCTAGCAATCAGCCCCAGCATTTT	CASSPRQASNQPQHF
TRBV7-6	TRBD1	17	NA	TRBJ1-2	TGTGCCAGCAGCTCCGGGACAGGACGCACATTCTTCTATGGCTACACCTTC	CASSSGTGRTFFYGYTF
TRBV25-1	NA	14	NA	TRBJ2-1	TGTGCCAGCAGTGAAATACGCGGCGGGAATGAGCAGTTCTTC	CASSEIRGGNEQFF
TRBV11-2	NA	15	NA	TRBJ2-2	TGTGCCAGCAGCTTGCGATCTGGTGCACCCGGGGAGCTGTTTTTT	CASSLRSGAPGELFF
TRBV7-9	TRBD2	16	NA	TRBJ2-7	TGTGCCAGCAGCTTAGCTGAGGGACTAGCGGTCTACGAGCAGTACTTC	CASSLAEGLAVYEQYF
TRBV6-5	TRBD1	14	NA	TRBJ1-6	TGTGCCAGCAGTTACACAGGACAGGGTGAACCCCTCCACTTT	CASSYTGQGEPLHF
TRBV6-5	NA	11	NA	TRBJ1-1	TGTGCCAGCAGTTATATGGGGCATGCTTTCTTT	CASSYMGHAFF
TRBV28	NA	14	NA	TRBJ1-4	TGTGCCAGCAACTCCAGGGTTGGTAATGAAAAACTGTTTTTT	CASNSRVGNEKLFF
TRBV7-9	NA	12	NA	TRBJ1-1	TGTGCCAGCAGCTTAGGCGGAAATGAAGCTTTCTTT	CASSLGGNEAFF
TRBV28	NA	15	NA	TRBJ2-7	TGTGCCAGCATCACTGGGGGCGGGTCCCCCTACGAGCAGTACTTC	CASITGGGSPYEQYF
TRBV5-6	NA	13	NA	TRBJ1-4	TGTGCCAGCAACCCGGATGACAGAGAAAAACTGTTTTTT	CASNPDDREKLFF
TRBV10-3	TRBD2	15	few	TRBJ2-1	TGTGCCATCAGTGAGAGGGGACTAGCGGACAATGAGCAGTTCTTC	CAISERGLADNEQFF
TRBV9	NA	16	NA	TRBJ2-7	TGTGCCAGCAGCGTAGTCAAGACAGACTGCTCCTACGAGCAGTACTTC	CASSVVKTDCSYEQYF
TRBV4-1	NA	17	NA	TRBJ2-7	TGCGCCAGCAGCCAAGTTCTAGGGGGTTATAGCTCCTACGAGCAGTACTTC	CASSQVLGGYSSYEQYF
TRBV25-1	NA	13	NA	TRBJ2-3	TGTGCCAGCAGTGAATCCGGAGGAGATACGCAGTATTTT	CASSESGGDTQYF
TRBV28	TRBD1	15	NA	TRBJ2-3	TGTGCCAGCAGTTCAGGGGGATTACACACAGATACGCAGTATTTT	CASSSGGLHTDTQYF
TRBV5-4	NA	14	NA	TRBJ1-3	TGTGCCAGCAGCCCAGGAAATTCTGGAAACACCATATATTTT	CASSPGNSGNTIYF
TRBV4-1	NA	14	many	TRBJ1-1	TGCGCCAGCAGCCAACAACGGTTGAACACTGAAGCTTTCTTT	CASSQQRLNTEAFF
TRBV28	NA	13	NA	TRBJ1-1	TGTGCCAGCAGTTTATGGAGGAACACTGAAGCTTTCTTT	CASSLWRNTEAFF
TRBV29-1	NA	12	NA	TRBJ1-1	TGCAGCGTACGATCAGGGACTACTGAAGCTTTCTTT	CSVRSGTTEAFF
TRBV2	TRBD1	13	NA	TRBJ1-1	TGTGCCAGCAGTGAAATGGGGGGACAGCGGACTTTCTTT	CASSEMGGQRTFF
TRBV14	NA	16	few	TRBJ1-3	TGTGCCAGCAGCCAAGAGGAGGGAGTAGTCGGAAACACCATATATTTT	CASSQEEGVVGNTIYF
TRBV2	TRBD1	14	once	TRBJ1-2	TGTGCCAGCAGCGCTGGACAGGGGGCGGGTGGCTACACCTTC	CASSAGQGAGGYTF
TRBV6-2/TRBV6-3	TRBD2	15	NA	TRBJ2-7	TGTGCCAGCAGTTCCGGGACTAGCGCCTCCTACGAGCAGTACTTC	CASSSGTSASYEQYF
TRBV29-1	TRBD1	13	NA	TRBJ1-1	TGCAGCGTACCGACAGGGTGGGGGACTGAAGCTTTCTTT	CSVPTGWGTEAFF
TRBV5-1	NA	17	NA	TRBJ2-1	TGCGCCAGCAGCCCCGGAGGTGGTAGCGGATCCTACAATGAGCAGTTCTTC	CASSPGGGSGSYNEQFF
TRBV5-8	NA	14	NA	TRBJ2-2	TGTGCCAGCAGCTTGGACATAAACACCGGGGAGCTGTTTTTT	CASSLDINTGELFF
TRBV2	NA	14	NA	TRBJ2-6	TGTGCCAGCAGACCGGCCAGGGGGGCCAACGTCCTGACTTTC	CASRPARGANVLTF
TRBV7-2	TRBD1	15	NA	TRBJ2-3	TGTGCCAGCAGCGCGCAGGGGGTTGAGGCAGATACGCAGTATTTT	CASSAQGVEADTQYF
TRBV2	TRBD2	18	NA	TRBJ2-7	TGTGCCAGCGAACCCCCGGGACTAGCGGGAGAAAGCTCCTACGAGCAGTACTTC	CASEPPGLAGESSYEQYF
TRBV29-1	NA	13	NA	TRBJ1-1	TGCAGCGTTGAACTCAGTTTGAACACTGAAGCTTTCTTT	CSVELSLNTEAFF
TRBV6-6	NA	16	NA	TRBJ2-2	TGTGCCAGCAGTTACTTGGCACCCCAGAACACCGGGGAGCTGTTTTTT	CASSYLAPQNTGELFF
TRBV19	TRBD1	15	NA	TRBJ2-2	TGTGCCAGTAAGAGGCAGGGGGAATTGGCCGGGGAGCTGTTTTTT	CASKRQGELAGELFF
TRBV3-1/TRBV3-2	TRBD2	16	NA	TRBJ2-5	TGTGCCAGCAGCCTCAATCTGGGGGGGTTGCTGGAGACCCAGTACTTC	CASSLNLGGLLETQYF
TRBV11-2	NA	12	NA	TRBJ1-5	TGTGCCAGCAGCTTAGGAGGTCAGCCCCAGCATTTT	CASSLGGQPQHF
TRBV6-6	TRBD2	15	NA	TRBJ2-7	TGTGCCAGCAGGGATACTAGCGGGCTCTCCTACGAGCAGTACTTC	CASRDTSGLSYEQYF
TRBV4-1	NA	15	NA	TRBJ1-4	TGCGCCAGCAGCCAAGAACAGGGCCTTAATGAAAAACTGTTTTTT	CASSQEQGLNEKLFF